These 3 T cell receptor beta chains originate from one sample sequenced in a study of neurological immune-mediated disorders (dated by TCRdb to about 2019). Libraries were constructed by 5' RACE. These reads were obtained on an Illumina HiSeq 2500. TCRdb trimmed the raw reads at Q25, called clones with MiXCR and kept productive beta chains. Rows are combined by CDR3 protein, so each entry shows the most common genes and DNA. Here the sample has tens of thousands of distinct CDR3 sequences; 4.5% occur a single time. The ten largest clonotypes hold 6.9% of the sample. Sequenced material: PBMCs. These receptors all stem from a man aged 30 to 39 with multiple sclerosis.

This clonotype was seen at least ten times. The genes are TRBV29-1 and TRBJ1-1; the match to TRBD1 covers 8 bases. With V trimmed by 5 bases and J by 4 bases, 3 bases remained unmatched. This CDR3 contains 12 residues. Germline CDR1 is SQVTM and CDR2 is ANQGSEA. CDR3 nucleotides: TGCAGCGTTCAACAGGGGGGCACTGAAGCTTTCTTT. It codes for CSVQQGGTEAFF.

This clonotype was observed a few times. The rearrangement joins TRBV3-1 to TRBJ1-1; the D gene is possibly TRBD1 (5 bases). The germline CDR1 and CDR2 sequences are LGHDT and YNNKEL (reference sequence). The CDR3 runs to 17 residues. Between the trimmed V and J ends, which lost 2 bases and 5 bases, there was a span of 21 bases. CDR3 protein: CASSQPGRRRGQTEAFF. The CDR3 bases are TGTGCCAGCAGCCAACCGGGACGGCGTAGGGGCCAAACTGAAGCTTTCTTT.

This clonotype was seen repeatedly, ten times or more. The CDR3: CASSLGQEGANTEAFF. Here the CDR3 DNA reads TGCGCCAGCAGCTTGGGCCAAGAAGGGGCAAACACTGAAGCTTTCTTT. The V gene is TRBV5-1, the J gene TRBJ1-1, with D possibly matching TRBD1 (5 bases). Germline values: CDR1 SGHRS, CDR2 YFSETQ. V lost 0 bases, J lost 2 bases, and 14 bases lay in between. The CDR3 runs 16 residues.